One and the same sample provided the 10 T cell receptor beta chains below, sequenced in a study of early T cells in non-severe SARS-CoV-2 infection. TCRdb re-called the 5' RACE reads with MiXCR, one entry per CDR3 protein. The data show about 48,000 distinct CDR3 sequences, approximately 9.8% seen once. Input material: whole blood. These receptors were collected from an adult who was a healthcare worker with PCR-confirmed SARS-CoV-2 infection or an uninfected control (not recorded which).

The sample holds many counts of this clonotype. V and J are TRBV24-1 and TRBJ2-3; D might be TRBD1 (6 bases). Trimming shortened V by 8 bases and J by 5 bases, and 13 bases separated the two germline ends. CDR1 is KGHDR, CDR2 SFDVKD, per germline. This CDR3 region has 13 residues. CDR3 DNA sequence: TGTGCCACCAAGGGGACAACCCAAGATACGCAGTATTTT. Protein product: CATKGTTQDTQYF.

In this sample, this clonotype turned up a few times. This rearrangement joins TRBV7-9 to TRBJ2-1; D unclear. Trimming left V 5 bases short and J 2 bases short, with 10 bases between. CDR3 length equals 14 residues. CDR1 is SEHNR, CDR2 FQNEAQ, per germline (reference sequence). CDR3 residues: CASSPIVAYNEQFF. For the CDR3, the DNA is TGTGCCAGCAGCCCTATCGTGGCCTACAATGAGCAGTTCTTC.

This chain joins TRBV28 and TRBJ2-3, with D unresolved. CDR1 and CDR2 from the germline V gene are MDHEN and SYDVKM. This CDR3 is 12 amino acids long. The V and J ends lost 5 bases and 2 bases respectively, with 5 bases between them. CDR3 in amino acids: CASSSLTDTQYF. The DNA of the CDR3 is TGTGCCAGCAGTAGCCTCACAGATACGCAGTATTTT.

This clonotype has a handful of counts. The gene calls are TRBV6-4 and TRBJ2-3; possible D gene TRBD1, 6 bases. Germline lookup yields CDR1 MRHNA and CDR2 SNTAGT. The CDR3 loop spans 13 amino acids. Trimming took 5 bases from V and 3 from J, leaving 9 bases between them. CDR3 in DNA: TGTGCCAGCAGTCCACAGGGTACAGATACGCAGTATTTT. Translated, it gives CASSPQGTDTQYF.

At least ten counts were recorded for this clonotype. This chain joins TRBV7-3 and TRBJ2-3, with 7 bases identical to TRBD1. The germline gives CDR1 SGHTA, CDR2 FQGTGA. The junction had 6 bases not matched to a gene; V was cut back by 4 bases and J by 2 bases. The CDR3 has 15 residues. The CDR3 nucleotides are TGTGCCAGCAGCTCCATGGGACAGTACACAGATACGCAGTATTTT. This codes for CASSSMGQYTDTQYF.

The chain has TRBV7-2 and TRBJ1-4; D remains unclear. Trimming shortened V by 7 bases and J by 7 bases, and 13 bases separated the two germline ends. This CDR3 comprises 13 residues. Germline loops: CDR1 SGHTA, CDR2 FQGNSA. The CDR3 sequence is CASTSQRGEKLFF. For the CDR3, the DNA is TGTGCCAGCACCTCCCAACGGGGTGAAAAACTGTTTTTT.

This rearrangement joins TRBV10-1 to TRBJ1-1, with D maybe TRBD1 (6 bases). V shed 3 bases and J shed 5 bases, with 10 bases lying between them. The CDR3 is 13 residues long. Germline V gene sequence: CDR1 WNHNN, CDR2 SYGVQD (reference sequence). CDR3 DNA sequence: TGCGCCAGCAGTGAACAGGGAAGGACTGAAGCTTTCTTT. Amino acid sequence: CASSEQGRTEAFF.

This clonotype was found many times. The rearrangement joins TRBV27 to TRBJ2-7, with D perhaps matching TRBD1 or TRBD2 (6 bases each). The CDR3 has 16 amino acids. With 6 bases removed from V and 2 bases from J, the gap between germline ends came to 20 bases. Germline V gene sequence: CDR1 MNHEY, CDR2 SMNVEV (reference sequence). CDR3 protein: CASSGRGAGHPYEQYF. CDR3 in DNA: TGTGCCAGCAGCGGTAGGGGGGCGGGTCACCCCTACGAGCAGTACTTC.

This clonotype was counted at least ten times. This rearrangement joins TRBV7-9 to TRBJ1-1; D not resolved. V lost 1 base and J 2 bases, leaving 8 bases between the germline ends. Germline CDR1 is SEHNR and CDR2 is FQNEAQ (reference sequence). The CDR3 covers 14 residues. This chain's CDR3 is CASSLGGLNTEAFF. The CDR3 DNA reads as TGTGCCAGCAGCTTAGGAGGGCTCAACACTGAAGCTTTCTTT.

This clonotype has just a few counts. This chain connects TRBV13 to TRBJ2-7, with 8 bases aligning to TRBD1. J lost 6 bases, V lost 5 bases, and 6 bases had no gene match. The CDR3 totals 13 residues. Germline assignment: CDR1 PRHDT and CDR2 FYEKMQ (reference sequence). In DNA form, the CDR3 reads TGTGCCAGCAGCCCACAGACAGGGGTCGAGCAGTACTTC. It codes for CASSPQTGVEQYF.